The 14 T cell receptor beta chains reported below all come from one sample, sequenced in a study of cytotoxic CD8 clonotypes in ibrutinib-treated CLL. TCRdb's copy holds only in-frame clones and misses some; the assay was immunoSEQ multiplex PCR. The sample has over 120,000 clones, 76% seen once. This specimen was PBMCs, taken after 24 months of ibrutinib treatment. The receptors here all came from a human donor with chronic lymphocytic leukemia.

The chain has TRBV4-1 and TRBJ1-4; 8 nucleotides line up with TRBD1. J gave up 10 bases and V 0 bases, and 7 bases lay outside the gene matches. CDR1 MGHRA and CDR2 YSYEKL come from the germline V gene. The CDR3 is 15 residues long. In DNA form, the CDR3 reads TGCGCCAGCAGCCAAGATTCGACAGGGGTGGTAAAACTGTTTTTT. Translation: CASSQDSTGVVKLFF.

The chain is built from TRBV7-8 and TRBJ2-7; TRBD2 matches 10 bases. Germline CDR1 SGHVS, CDR2 FQNEAQ. Trimming removed 4 bases from V and 2 bases from J; junction bases left unmatched: 8. The length of the CDR3 is 16 residues. The CDR3 nucleotides are TGTGCCAGCAGCTCACCTAGCGGGAGTATGACCTACGAGCAGTACTTC. Translation: CASSSPSGSMTYEQYF.

The CDR3 DNA follows: TGTGCCAGCAGTTTTTCGAACTCCTACAATGAGCAGTTCTTC. This sequence encodes CASSFSNSYNEQFF. The V call is TRBV27, the J call TRBJ2-1; no clear D. CDR1 and CDR2 (germline): MNHEY, SMNVEV (reference sequence). The CDR3 totals 14 residues. Trimming cost V 3 bases and J 0 bases, with 6 bases left between them.

The CDR3, as DNA: TGTGCCAGCAGTGAGGGGCACGAGCAGTACTTC. This codes for CASSEGHEQYF. This chain connects TRBV6-4 to TRBJ2-7; a possible D gene is TRBD1 (5 bases). CDR3 size: 11 residues. Trimming took off 3 bases at V and 5 bases at J, with 5 bases between the two ends. CDR1 and CDR2 from the germline V gene are MRHNA and SNTAGT.

This clone was found once. This chain connects TRBV7-2 to TRBJ2-5, with D possibly being TRBD1 or TRBD2 (5 bases each). Germline CDR1 SGHTA, CDR2 FQGNSA. CDR3 size: 16 residues. V shed 5 bases and J shed 2 bases, with 18 bases lying between them. CDR3 sequence: CASSPDPSWGQETQYF. DNA for the CDR3: TGTGCCAGCAGCCCCGACCCCTCCTGGGGGCAAGAGACCCAGTACTTC. Full variable domain (rest looked up from reference TRBV7-2 and TRBJ2-5): GAGVSQSPSNKVTEKGKDVELRCDPISGHTALYWYRQSLGQGLEFLIYFQGNSAPDKSGLPSDRFSAERTGGSVSTLTIQRTQQEDSAVYLCASSPDPSWGQETQYFGPGTRLLVL.

This chain connects TRBV27 to TRBJ1-4; possibly TRBD1 for D (5 bases). V was pared by 3 bases and J by 4 bases, with 12 bases between. The CDR3 sequence is 15 residues long. The germline V gene has CDR1 MNHEY and CDR2 SMNVEV (reference sequence). CDR3 coding DNA: TGTGCCAGCAGTTTGACGGAGGGGATTAATGAAAAACTGTTTTTT. Amino acids: CASSLTEGINEKLFF.

The chain links TRBV7-3 to TRBJ2-6, with 8 bases that match TRBD1. This CDR3 is built from 16 residues. CDR1 is SGHTA and CDR2 is FQGTGA in the germline V gene. Germline trimming cut 5 bases from V and 2 bases from J; bases unmatched to any gene: 5. The CDR3 reads CASSLQGEAGANVLTF. CDR3 DNA: TGTGCCAGCAGCCTACAGGGGGAGGCTGGGGCCAACGTCCTGACTTTC.

V gene TRBV11-2 combines with J gene TRBJ2-7, with a weak D call TRBD2 (5 bases). Germline-derived CDR1 and CDR2 are SGHAT and FQNNGV. The CDR3 is made up of 12 amino acids. V gave up 5 bases and J gave up 6 bases, with 11 bases separating them. CDR3 region: CASSPGAGEQYF. As DNA, the CDR3 is TGTGCCAGCAGCCCTGGCGCGGGCGAGCAGTACTTC.

This clone showed up just a few times. V gene TRBV4-3 combines with J gene TRBJ2-2; D call uncertain. With 0 bases removed from V and 7 bases from J, the gap between germline ends came to 9 bases. This CDR3 spans 14 amino acids. The germline gives CDR1 LGHNA, CDR2 YSLEER. CDR3 coding DNA: TGCGCCAGCAGCCAAGATTGGGGTGGCGGGGAGCTGTTTTTT. Protein product: CASSQDWGGGELFF.

This clone was found once. This chain uses TRBV28 with TRBJ2-3; 8 positions match TRBD1. V trimming: 5 bases; J trimming: 3 bases; junction bases outside the gene matches: 7. Per germline, CDR1 MDHEN and CDR2 SYDVKM. The CDR3 contains 15 residues. The CDR3 bases are TGTGCCAGCAGTACCCCGCAGGGGGCGACAGATACGCAGTATTTT. Residues: CASSTPQGATDTQYF. The complete variable domain, with remaining parts taken from reference TRBV28 and TRBJ2-3, reads DVKVTQSSRYLVKRTGEKVFLECVQDMDHENMFWYRQDPGLGLRLIYFSYDVKMKEKGDIPEGYSVSREKKERFSLILESASTNQTSMYLCASSTPQGATDTQYFGPGTRLTVL.

This rearrangement joins TRBV7-6 to TRBJ2-5; TRBD2 agrees at 8 bases. Unmatched junction bases numbered 10, after V lost 5 bases and J lost 5 bases. The CDR3 contains 15 residues. Germline V gene lookup returns CDR1 SGHVS and CDR2 FNYEAQ. The CDR3 loop reads CASSLTGGGGETQYF. In DNA form, the CDR3 reads TGTGCCAGCAGCCTAACAGGCGGCGGGGGGGAGACCCAGTACTTC.

This clone was counted only a few times. This chain uses TRBV30 with TRBJ2-1; possibly TRBD2 for D (6 bases). CDR1 GTSNPN and CDR2 SVGIG come from the germline V gene (reference sequence). V lost 7 bases and J lost 5, with 18 bases in between. The CDR3 runs 14 residues. The CDR3 DNA follows: TGTGCCTCCAACGGGGGTTTTAAGGACAATGAGCAGTTCTTC. Residues: CASNGGFKDNEQFF.

This clone was counted a single time. The chain recombines TRBV7-3 with TRBJ1-1, with D unclear. Germline lookup yields CDR1 SGHTA and CDR2 FQGTGA. This CDR3 is built from 15 residues. V lost 2 bases to trimming and J lost 5 bases, with 15 bases between them. The CDR3 coding sequence is TGTGCCAGCAGCTTATTGCCAGCCCGAGGAACTGAAGCTTTCTTT. The encoded protein is CASSLLPARGTEAFF. Full variable domain (outside the CDR3, taken from reference TRBV7-3 and TRBJ1-1): GAGVSQTPSNKVTEKGKYVELRCDPISGHTALYWYRQSLGQGPEFLIYFQGTGAADDSGLPNDRFFAVRPEGSVSTLKIQRTERGDSAVYLCASSLLPARGTEAFFGQGTRLTVV.

This clone was seen only a few times. The rearrangement uses TRBV7-3 and TRBJ2-3, with D possibly being TRBD2 (5 bases). Germline V gene lookup returns CDR1 SGHTA and CDR2 FQGTGA. Trimming took off 5 bases at V and 3 bases at J, with 15 bases between the two ends. The CDR3 sequence is 15 residues long. The DNA of the CDR3 is TGTGCCAGCAGCCCCAGCTTACTAGAAACAGATACGCAGTATTTT. Translated: CASSPSLLETDTQYF.